This T cell receptor beta chain was sequenced during a study of cytomegalovirus exposure and HLA in healthy donors. The study ran its PCR with 60 Vbeta and 13 Jbeta primers. Assay used: immunoSEQ multiplex PCR; TCRdb lists only in-frame clones, some missing. The table includes 170,000 or so clones, roughly 78% detected once. Study observations and caveats: The investigators catalogued 164 TCR beta chains as cytomegalovirus-associated. CMV serostatus was the sole immune exposure data available. Most likely, a cluster of highly shared sequence variants arose as a sequencing artifact.

A remark on this clone: Antigen unknown.

With 2 bases removed from V and 3 bases from J, the gap between germline ends came to 12 bases. Germline CDR1 is SGHNT and CDR2 is YYREEE (reference sequence). This CDR3 region has 15 residues. This clonotype was obtained from a woman between 50 and 59 years old in good health and CMV-seropositive. The J gene is TRBJ2-1, the V gene TRBV5-4; no clear D gene. Sequencing was carried out using PBMCs. The CDR3 coding sequence is TGTGCCAGCAGCTTAGTGCAGGTAGACTACAATGAGCAGTTCTTC. It encodes CASSLVQVDYNEQFF.